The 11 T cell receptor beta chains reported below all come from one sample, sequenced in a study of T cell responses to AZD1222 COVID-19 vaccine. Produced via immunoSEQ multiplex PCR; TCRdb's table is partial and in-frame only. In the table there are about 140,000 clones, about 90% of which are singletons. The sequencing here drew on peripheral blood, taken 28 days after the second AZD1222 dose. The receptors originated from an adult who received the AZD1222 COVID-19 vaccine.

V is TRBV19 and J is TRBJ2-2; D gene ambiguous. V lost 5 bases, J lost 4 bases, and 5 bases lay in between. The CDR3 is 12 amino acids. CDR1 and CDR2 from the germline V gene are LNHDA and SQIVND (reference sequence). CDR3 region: CASSPSTGELFF. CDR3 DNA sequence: TGTGCCAGTAGTCCTTCCACCGGGGAGCTGTTTTTT.

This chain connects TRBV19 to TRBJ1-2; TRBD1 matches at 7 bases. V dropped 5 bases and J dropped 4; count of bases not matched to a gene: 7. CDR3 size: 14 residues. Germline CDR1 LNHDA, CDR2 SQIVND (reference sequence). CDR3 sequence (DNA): TGTGCCAGTAGTGGCGACAGGGCGATCTATGGCTACACCTTC. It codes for CASSGDRAIYGYTF.

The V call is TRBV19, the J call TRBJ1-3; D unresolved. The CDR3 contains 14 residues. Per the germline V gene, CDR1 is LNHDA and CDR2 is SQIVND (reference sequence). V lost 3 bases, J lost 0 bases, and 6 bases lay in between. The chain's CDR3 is CASSIRDSGNTIYF. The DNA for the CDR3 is TGTGCCAGTAGTATCAGAGACTCTGGAAACACCATATATTTT.

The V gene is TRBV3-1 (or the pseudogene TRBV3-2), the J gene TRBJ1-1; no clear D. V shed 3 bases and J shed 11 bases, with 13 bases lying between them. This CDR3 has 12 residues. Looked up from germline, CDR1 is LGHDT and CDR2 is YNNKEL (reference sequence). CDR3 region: CASSHSLDRAFF. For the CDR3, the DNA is TGTGCCAGCAGCCATTCACTCGACCGGGCTTTCTTT.

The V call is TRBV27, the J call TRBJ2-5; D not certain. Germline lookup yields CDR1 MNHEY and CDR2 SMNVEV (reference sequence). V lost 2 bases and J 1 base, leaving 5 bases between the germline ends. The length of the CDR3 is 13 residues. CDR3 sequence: CASSLSLQETQYF. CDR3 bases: TGTGCCAGCAGTTTAAGTCTCCAAGAGACCCAGTACTTC.

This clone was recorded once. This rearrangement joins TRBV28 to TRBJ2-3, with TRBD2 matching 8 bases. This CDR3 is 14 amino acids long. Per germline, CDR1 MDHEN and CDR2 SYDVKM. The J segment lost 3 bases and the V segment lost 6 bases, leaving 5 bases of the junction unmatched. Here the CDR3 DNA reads TGTGCCAGCAGACGACTAGCGCAGACAGATACGCAGTATTTT. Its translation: CASRRLAQTDTQYF.

CDR3 DNA: TGTGCCTGGAGTATGAACACTGAAGCTTTCTTT. This sequence encodes CAWSMNTEAFF. This sequence joins TRBV30 and TRBJ1-1; no firm D call. The germline V gene encodes CDR1 GTSNPN and CDR2 SVGIG (reference sequence). V lost 2 bases to trimming and J lost 0 bases, with 1 base between them. The length of the CDR3 is 11 residues.

CDR3 amino acids: CASSPSLAGVYNEQFF. In nucleotides, the CDR3 is TGTGCCAGCTCACCCTCTCTAGCGGGAGTGTACAATGAGCAGTTCTTC. The V and J genes are TRBV18 and TRBJ2-1, with 10 positions matching TRBD2. The CDR3 has 16 amino acids. Germline assignment: CDR1 KGHSH and CDR2 LQKENI. With 3 bases clipped from V and 4 bases from J, the junction kept 6 bases outside the gene matches.

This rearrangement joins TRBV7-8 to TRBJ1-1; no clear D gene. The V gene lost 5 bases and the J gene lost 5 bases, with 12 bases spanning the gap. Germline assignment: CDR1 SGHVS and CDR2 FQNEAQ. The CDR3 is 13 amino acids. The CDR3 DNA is TGTGCCAGCAGCCCGAGTCGTGGGACTGAAGCTTTCTTT. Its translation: CASSPSRGTEAFF.

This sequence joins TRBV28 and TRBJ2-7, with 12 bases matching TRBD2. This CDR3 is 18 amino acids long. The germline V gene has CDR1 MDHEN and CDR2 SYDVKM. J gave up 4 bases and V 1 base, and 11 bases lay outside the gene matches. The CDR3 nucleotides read TGTGCCAGCAGTTTATCTGAACAGACTAGCGGGGGTCCATACGAGCAGTACGTC. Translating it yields CASSLSEQTSGGPYEQYV.

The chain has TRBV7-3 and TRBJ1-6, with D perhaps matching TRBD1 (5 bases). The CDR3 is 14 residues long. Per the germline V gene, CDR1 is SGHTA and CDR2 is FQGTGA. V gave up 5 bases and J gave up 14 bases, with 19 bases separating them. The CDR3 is CASSIGGGRSSLHF. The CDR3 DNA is TGTGCCAGCAGCATTGGGGGAGGACGGTCCTCCCTCCACTTT.